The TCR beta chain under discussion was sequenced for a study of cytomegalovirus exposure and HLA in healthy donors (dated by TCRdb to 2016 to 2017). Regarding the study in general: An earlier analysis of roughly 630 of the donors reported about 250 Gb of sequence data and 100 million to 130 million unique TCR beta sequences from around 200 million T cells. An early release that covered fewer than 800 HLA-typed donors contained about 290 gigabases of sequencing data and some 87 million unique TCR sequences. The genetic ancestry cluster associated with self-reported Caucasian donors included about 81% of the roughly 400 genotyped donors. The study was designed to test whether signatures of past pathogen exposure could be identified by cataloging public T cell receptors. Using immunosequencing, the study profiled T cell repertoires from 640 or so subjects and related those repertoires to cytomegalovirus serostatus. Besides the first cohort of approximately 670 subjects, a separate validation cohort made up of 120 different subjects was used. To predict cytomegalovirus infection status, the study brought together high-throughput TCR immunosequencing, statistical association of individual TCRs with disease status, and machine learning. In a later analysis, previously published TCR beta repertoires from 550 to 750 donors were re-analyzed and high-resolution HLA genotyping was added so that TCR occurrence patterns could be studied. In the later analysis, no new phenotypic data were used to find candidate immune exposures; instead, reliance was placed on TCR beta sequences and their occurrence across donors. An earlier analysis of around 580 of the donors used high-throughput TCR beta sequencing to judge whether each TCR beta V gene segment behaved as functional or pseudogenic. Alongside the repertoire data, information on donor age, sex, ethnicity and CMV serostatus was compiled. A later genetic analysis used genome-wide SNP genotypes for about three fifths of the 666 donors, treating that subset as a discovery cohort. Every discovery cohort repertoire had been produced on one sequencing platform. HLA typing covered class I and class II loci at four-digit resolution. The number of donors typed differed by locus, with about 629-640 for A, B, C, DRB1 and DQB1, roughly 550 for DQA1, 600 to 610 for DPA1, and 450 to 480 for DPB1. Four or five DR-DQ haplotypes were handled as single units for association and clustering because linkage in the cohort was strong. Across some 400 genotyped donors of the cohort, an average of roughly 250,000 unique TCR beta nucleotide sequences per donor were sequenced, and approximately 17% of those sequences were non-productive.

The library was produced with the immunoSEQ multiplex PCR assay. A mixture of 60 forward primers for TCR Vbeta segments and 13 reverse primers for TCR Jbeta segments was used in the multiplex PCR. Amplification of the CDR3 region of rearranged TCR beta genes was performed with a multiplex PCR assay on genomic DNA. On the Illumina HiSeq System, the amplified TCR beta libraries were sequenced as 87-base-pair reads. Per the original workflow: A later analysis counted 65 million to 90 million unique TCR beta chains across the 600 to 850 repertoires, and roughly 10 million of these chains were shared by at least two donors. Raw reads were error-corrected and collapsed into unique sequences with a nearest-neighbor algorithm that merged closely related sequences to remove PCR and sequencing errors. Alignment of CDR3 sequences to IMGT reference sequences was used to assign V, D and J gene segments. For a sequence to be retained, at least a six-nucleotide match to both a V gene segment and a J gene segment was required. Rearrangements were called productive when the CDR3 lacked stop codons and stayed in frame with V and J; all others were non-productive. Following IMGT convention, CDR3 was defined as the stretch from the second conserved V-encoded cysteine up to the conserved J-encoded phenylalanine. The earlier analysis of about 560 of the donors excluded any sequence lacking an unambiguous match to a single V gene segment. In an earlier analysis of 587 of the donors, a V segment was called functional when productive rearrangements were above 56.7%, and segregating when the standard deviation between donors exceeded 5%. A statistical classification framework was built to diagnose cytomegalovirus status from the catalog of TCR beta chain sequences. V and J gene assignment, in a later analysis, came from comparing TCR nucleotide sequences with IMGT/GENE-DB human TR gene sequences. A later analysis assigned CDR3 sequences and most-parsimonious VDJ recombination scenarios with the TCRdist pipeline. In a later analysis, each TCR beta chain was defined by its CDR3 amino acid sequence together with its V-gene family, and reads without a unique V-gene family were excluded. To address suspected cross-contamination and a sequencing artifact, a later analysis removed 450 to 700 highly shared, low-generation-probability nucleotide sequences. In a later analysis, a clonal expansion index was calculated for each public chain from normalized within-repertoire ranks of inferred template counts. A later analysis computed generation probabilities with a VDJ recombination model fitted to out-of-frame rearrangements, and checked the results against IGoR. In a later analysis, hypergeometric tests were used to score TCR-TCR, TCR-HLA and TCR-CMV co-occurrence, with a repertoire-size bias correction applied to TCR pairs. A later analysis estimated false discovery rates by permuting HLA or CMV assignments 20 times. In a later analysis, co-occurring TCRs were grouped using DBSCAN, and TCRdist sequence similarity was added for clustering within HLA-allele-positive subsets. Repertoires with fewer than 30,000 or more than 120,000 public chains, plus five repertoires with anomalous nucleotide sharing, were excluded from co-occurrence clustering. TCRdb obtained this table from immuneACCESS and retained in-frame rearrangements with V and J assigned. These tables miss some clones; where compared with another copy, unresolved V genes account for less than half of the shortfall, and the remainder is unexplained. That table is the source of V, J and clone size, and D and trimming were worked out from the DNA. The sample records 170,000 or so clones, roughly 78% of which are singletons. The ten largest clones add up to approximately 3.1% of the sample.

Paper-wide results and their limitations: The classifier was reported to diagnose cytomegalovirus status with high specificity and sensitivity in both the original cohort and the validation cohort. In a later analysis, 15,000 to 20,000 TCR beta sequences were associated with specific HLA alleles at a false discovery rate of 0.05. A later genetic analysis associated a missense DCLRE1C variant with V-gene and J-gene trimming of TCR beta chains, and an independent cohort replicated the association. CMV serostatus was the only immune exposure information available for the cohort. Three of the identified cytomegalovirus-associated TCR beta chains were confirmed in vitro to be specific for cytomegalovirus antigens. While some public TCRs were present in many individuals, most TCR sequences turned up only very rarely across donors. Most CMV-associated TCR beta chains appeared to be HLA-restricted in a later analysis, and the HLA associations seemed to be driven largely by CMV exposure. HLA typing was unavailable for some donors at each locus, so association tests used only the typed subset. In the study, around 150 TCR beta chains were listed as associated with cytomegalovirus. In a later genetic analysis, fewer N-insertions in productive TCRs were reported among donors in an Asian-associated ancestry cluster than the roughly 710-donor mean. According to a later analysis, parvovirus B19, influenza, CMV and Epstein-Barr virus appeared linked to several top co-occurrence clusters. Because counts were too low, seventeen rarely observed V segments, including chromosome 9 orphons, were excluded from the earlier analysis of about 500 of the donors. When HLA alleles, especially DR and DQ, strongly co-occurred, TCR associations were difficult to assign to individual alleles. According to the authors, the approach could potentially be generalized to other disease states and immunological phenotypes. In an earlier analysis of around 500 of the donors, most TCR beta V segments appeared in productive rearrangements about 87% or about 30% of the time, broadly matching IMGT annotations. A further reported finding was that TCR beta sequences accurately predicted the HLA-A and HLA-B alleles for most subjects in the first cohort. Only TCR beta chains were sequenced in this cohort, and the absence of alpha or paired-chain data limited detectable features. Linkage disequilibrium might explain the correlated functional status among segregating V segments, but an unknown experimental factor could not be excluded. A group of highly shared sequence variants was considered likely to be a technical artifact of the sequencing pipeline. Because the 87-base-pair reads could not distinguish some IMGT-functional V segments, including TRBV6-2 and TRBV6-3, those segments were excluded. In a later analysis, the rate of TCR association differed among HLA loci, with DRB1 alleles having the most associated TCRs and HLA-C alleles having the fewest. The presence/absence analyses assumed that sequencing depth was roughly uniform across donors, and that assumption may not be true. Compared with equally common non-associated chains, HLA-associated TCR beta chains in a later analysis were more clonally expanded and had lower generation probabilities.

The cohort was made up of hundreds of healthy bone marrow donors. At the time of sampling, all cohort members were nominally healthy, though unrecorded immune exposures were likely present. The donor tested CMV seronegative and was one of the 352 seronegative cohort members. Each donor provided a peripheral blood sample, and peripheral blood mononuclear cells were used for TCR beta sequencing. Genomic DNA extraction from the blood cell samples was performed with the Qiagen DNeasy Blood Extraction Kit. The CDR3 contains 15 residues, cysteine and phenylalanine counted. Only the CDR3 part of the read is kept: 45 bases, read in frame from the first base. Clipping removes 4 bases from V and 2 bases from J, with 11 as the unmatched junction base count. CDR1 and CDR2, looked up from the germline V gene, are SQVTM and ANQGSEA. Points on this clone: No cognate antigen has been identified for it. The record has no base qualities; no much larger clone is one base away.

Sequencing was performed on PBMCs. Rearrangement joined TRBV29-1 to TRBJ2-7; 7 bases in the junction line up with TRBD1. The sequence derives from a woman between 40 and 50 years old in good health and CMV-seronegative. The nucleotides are TGCAGCGTTGGATGGGAGACAGGGAAACCCTACGAGCAGTACTTC. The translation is CSVGWETGKPYEQYF.